This T cell receptor beta chain was sequenced in a study of response to subunit inactivated influenza vaccine. Findings and limits, study-wide: Authors proposed each seasonal influenza vaccination draws in few new T cells.

This clonotype showed up many times. The antigen is unknown. Each CDR3 protein gets one entry after TCRdb re-called the RT-PCR reads with MiXCR. Of 600,000 to 850,000 distinct CDR3 sequences in the sample, about 15% were seen once. Sequencing was performed on PBMCs from blood, taken roughly 2 weeks before vaccination. The clonotype comes from a man aged 50 to 59 who received an inactivated influenza vaccine.

The CDR3 bases are TGTGCCAGCAGTTACATGTCGACAACGAGCGGGAGAGGGGATGAGCAGTTCTTC. This codes for CASSYMSTTSGRGDEQFF. The chain combines TRBV6-2 or TRBV6-3 with TRBJ2-1; 8 bases match TRBD2. The germline V gene has CDR1 MNHEY and CDR2 SVGEGT. V was pared by 2 bases and J by 8 bases, with 17 bases of the junction left unmatched. The CDR3 consists of 18 residues.